The 29 T cell receptor beta chains presented below share a single source sample, sequenced in a study of blood T cell repertoires in COVID-19. The table came from immunoSEQ multiplex PCR; TCRdb's copy has only in-frame clones and leaves some out. The profile covers 200,000 to 250,000 clones, with 84% appearing a single time and 1.8% taken by the ten largest. The sequencing sample was made of PBMCs or T cells enriched from blood (not recorded which). The receptors were sampled from a man aged 60 to 75 who had recovered from COVID-19.

This clone was counted once. The V gene is TRBV2, the J gene TRBJ1-2, with 8 bases fitting TRBD1. In germline, CDR1 is SNHLY, CDR2 FYNNEI. Germline trimming cut 2 bases from V and 5 bases from J; bases unmatched to any gene: 4. The CDR3 sequence is 14 residues long. The CDR3 sequence: CASSELRTGYGYTF. CDR3 bases: TGTGCCAGCAGTGAATTGAGGACAGGGTATGGCTACACCTTC.

The rearrangement joins TRBV2 to TRBJ1-3; 7 bases are shared with TRBD1. Germline V CDR1 and CDR2: SNHLY, FYNNEI. The CDR3 runs 14 residues. V lost 7 bases, J lost 2 bases, and 5 bases stayed unmatched. The DNA for the CDR3 is TGTGCCAGCAATGACGGGACAGCTGGAAACACCATATATTTT. It yields the protein CASNDGTAGNTIYF.

The gene calls are TRBV25-1 and TRBJ1-1; D not resolved. Trimming cost V 5 bases and J 5 bases, with 9 bases left between them. Germline V lookup: CDR1 MGHDK, CDR2 SYGVNS. CDR3 size: 12 residues. The CDR3 here is CASSWGETEAFF. The CDR3 bases are TGTGCCAGCAGTTGGGGAGAGACTGAAGCTTTCTTT.

The rearrangement links TRBV15 to TRBJ2-5, with a weak D call TRBD2 (6 bases). The CDR3 runs 15 residues. CDR1 is LNHNV and CDR2 is YYDKDF in the germline V gene (reference sequence). V lost 0 bases to trimming and J lost 4 bases, with 12 bases between them. Here the CDR3 reads CATSRDSGVSETQYF. The CDR3 DNA reads TGTGCCACCAGCAGAGATTCGGGGGTCTCAGAGACCCAGTACTTC.

This chain connects TRBV27 to TRBJ1-1, with 9 bases aligning to TRBD1. CDR1 and CDR2 (germline): MNHEY, SMNVEV (reference sequence). Trimming took 6 bases from V and 3 from J; bases not matched to a gene: 5. The CDR3 consists of 14 residues. Here the CDR3 reads CASSPGQGHTEAFF. The CDR3 nucleotides are TGTGCCAGCAGCCCGGGACAGGGTCACACTGAAGCTTTCTTT.

The rearrangement links TRBV6-2 or TRBV6-3 to TRBJ1-6; a possible D gene is TRBD1 (6 bases). The V end was cut by 0 bases, the J end by 7 bases, with 16 bases between. Per germline, CDR1 MNHEY and CDR2 SVGEGT. The CDR3 length is 17 residues. For the CDR3, the DNA is TGTGCCAGCAGTTACTCGTTCAGGGGCGATGGGAATTCACCCCTCCACTTT. This codes for CASSYSFRGDGNSPLHF.

The V call is TRBV12-3 or TRBV12-4, the J call TRBJ1-2, with 7 nucleotides matching TRBD1. The CDR3 is 11 amino acids. Trimming took 5 bases from V and 8 from J; bases not matched to a gene: 2. The CDR3: CASSGDRGYTF. The CDR3, as DNA: TGTGCCAGCAGTGGGGACAGAGGCTACACCTTC.

The chain uses TRBV9 and TRBJ2-3, with TRBD2 matching over 8 bases. The V gene's germline CDR1 is SGDLS and CDR2 YYNGEE. The CDR3 is made up of 17 amino acids. V lost 0 bases to trimming and J lost 0 bases; unmatched junction nucleotides: 6. The DNA of the CDR3 is TGTGCCAGCAGCGTAGGCGGGGGGCGATCTAGCACAGATACGCAGTATTTT. It codes for CASSVGGGRSSTDTQYF.

CDR3 coding DNA: TGCGCCAGCAGCAGCCGGGACAGGTCCTTCTCTGGAAACACCATATATTTT. Translation gives CASSSRDRSFSGNTIYF. This sequence joins TRBV4-3 and TRBJ1-3; 8 nucleotides align to TRBD1. The CDR3 runs 17 residues. With 5 bases clipped from V and 0 bases from J, the junction kept 9 bases outside the gene matches. Germline V gene sequence: CDR1 LGHNA, CDR2 YSLEER.

The rearrangement links TRBV6-2 or TRBV6-3 to TRBJ1-1; TRBD1 agrees at 9 bases. The length of the CDR3 is 15 residues. J lost 5 bases, V lost 2 bases, and 6 bases had no gene match. Germline CDR1 is MNHEY and CDR2 is SVGEGT. CDR3 sequence: CASSYLTGGRTEAFF. CDR3 DNA sequence: TGTGCCAGCAGTTACCTAACAGGGGGCAGGACTGAAGCTTTCTTT.

This clone is a singleton in its sample. The chain combines TRBV3-1 (or the pseudogene TRBV3-2) with TRBJ1-1; a weak D match, TRBD1 (5 bases). Germline V CDR1 and CDR2: LGHDT, YNNKEL (reference sequence). This CDR3 spans 13 amino acids. The V and J ends lost 3 bases and 4 bases respectively, with 9 bases between them. The CDR3 region has the DNA TGTGCCAGCAGCCAGTCCGGGGGCACTGAAGCTTTCTTT. The encoded protein is CASSQSGGTEAFF.

This rearrangement joins TRBV5-1 to TRBJ2-7, with TRBD1 matching 9 bases. Germline V CDR1 and CDR2: SGHRS, YFSETQ. V shed 0 bases and J 2 bases; nucleotides not matched to a gene: 3. This CDR3 contains 15 residues. The DNA of the CDR3 is TGCGCCAGCAGCTTGGGACAGGGGGAACCCTACGAGCAGTACTTC. Translating gives CASSLGQGEPYEQYF.

This chain connects TRBV2 to TRBJ2-3; a weak D match, TRBD2 (6 bases). This CDR3 comprises 17 residues. Germline V gene data show CDR1 as SNHLY and CDR2 as FYNNEI. Trimming shortened V by 4 bases and J by 2 bases, and 19 bases separated the two germline ends. DNA for the CDR3: TGTGCCAGCAGTGGCGGTGAAGCGGGCTATAACACAGATACGCAGTATTTT. It codes for CASSGGEAGYNTDTQYF. Variable domain in full (rest from reference TRBV2 and TRBJ2-3): EPEVTQTPSHQVTQMGQEVILRCVPISNHLYFYWYRQILGQKVEFLVSFYNNEISEKSEIFDDQFSVERPDGSNFTLKIRSTKLEDSAMYFCASSGGEAGYNTDTQYFGPGTRLTVL.

The chain carries TRBV6-2 or TRBV6-3 and TRBJ1-4, with D hard to call. The V and J ends lost 0 bases and 4 bases respectively, with 9 bases between them. This CDR3 region has 15 residues. The germline CDR1 and CDR2 sequences are MNHEY and SVGEGT. As DNA, the CDR3 is TGTGCCAGCAGTTACTCTATCAGGATTAATGAAAAACTGTTTTTT. It yields the protein CASSYSIRINEKLFF.

The V call is TRBV6-5, the J call TRBJ2-7; no firm D call. The CDR3 contains 13 residues. Germline V gene sequence: CDR1 MNHEY, CDR2 SVGAGI. V shed 10 bases and J shed 2 bases, with 15 bases lying between them. The CDR3 nucleotides are TGTGCCACCAGAGGAGCAGCTGCCTACGAGCAGTACTTC. This encodes CATRGAAAYEQYF.

The chain links TRBV6-1 to TRBJ1-2; no firm D call. This CDR3 spans 12 amino acids. The V and J ends lost 2 bases and 8 bases respectively, with 9 bases between them. CDR1 MNHNS and CDR2 SASEGT come from the germline V gene. CDR3 loop: CASSEYSMGYTF. The CDR3 bases are TGTGCCAGCAGTGAATATAGTATGGGCTACACCTTC.

V and J are TRBV28 and TRBJ1-2, with a weak D call TRBD1 (5 bases). Looked up from germline, CDR1 is MDHEN and CDR2 is SYDVKM. V was trimmed by 1 base and J by 8 bases, leaving 17 bases between them. The CDR3 is 15 amino acids. Written as DNA, the CDR3 is TGTGCCAGCAGTTTATACGTCCAGGGTGTTGGCGGCTACACCTTC. Translating it yields CASSLYVQGVGGYTF.

The chain combines TRBV18 with TRBJ2-7, with TRBD1 matching over 8 bases. Trimming removed 3 bases from V and 0 bases from J; junction bases left unmatched: 7. The CDR3 sequence is 16 residues long. CDR1 is KGHSH, CDR2 LQKENI, per germline. In DNA, the CDR3 is TGTGCCAGCTCACCCACCGGGACAGGTGGCTCCTACGAGCAGTACTTC. Translation: CASSPTGTGGSYEQYF.

Regarding this clone: Other DNA sequences in the same sample also yield this CDR3. The chain couples TRBV19 to TRBJ1-1; D gene ambiguous. CDR1 is LNHDA and CDR2 is SQIVND in the germline V gene (reference sequence). The germline V and J ends were trimmed by 4 bases and 0 bases, with 6 bases remaining between them. The CDR3 sequence is 13 residues long. This CDR3 reads CASSTTVNTEAFF. In nucleotides, the CDR3 is TGTGCCAGTAGTACTACAGTGAACACTGAAGCTTTCTTT.

The V call is TRBV19, the J call TRBJ1-4; TRBD1 matches 9 bases. Germline V lookup: CDR1 LNHDA, CDR2 SQIVND (reference sequence). V was pared by 2 bases and J by 5 bases, with 3 bases of the junction left unmatched. CDR3 length equals 15 residues. The CDR3 bases are TGTGCCAGTAGTATACAGGGGACAGGGAATGAAAAACTGTTTTTT. Its translation is CASSIQGTGNEKLFF. Looking up the rest from reference TRBV19 and TRBJ1-4 gives the full variable domain: DGGITQSPKYLFRKEGQNVTLSCEQNLNHDAMYWYRQDPGQGLRLIYYSQIVNDFQKGDIAEGYSVSREKKESFPLTVTSAQKNPTAFYLCASSIQGTGNEKLFFGSGTQLSVL.

This CDR3 reads CASSFTRGPNSPLHF. In nucleotides, the CDR3 is TGTGCCAGCAGCTTTACGCGGGGTCCCAATTCACCCCTCCACTTT. J is TRBJ1-6 and V is TRBV7-9, with unresolved D. Germline V gene lookup returns CDR1 SEHNR and CDR2 FQNEAQ (reference sequence). V was cut by 3 bases and J by 7 bases, with 13 bases left in between. The CDR3 has 15 amino acids.

This clone showed up just a few times. V is TRBV5-1 and J is TRBJ1-1; TRBD1 aligns across 9 bases. The J segment lost 1 base and the V segment lost 4 bases, leaving 2 bases of the junction unmatched. The CDR3 totals 14 residues. Germline values: CDR1 SGHRS, CDR2 YFSETQ. CDR3 region: CASSDRGENTEAFF. The CDR3, as DNA: TGCGCCAGCAGCGACAGGGGGGAGAACACTGAAGCTTTCTTT.

The V call is TRBV14, the J call TRBJ2-7; 9 positions match TRBD1. The CDR3 is 13 residues long. V shed 7 bases, J shed 5 bases, and the junction held 6 bases outside the gene matches. Germline V lookup: CDR1 SGHDN, CDR2 FVKESK. The CDR3 loop reads CASNRGHMDEQYF. DNA for the CDR3: TGTGCCAGCAACAGGGGGCACATGGACGAGCAGTACTTC.

The genes are TRBV7-3 and TRBJ1-1; D gene ambiguous. CDR3 length: 15 residues. V lost 0 bases, J lost 5 bases, and 13 bases lay in between. Germline lookup yields CDR1 SGHTA and CDR2 FQGTGA. The CDR3 DNA follows: TGTGCCAGCAGCTTAACTTTCGTCCCGCAGACTGAAGCTTTCTTT. Translated: CASSLTFVPQTEAFF.

J is TRBJ1-6 and V is TRBV11-2; D unclear. CDR3 length: 12 residues. Trimming stripped 5 bases from V and 14 bases from J, with 13 bases between. CDR1 is SGHAT and CDR2 is FQNNGV in the germline V gene. CDR3 nucleotides: TGTGCCAGCAGCCCGGGAGCCGGGGCCCTCCACTTT. This sequence encodes CASSPGAGALHF. The whole variable domain, remainder taken from reference TRBV11-2 and TRBJ1-6, is EAGVAQSPRYKIIEKRQSVAFWCNPISGHATLYWYQQILGQGPKLLIQFQNNGVVDDSQLPKDRFSAERLKGVDSTLKIQPAKLEDSAVYLCASSPGAGALHFGNGTRLTVT.

The chain has TRBV5-1 and TRBJ2-3; TRBD1 matches 7 bases. CDR1 and CDR2 from the germline V gene are SGHRS and YFSETQ. This CDR3 has 14 residues. The J segment lost 6 bases and the V segment lost 4 bases, leaving 8 bases of the junction unmatched. The CDR3 DNA follows: TGCGCCAGCAGCGGGACAGCCCTGAGGGATACGCAGTATTTT. As protein: CASSGTALRDTQYF.

The gene calls are TRBV6-1 and TRBJ2-7; 7 nucleotides match TRBD1. The CDR3 runs 14 residues. The J segment lost 2 bases and the V segment lost 1 base, leaving 2 bases of the junction unmatched. CDR1 is MNHNS, CDR2 SASEGT, per germline. The CDR3, as DNA: TGTGCCAGCAGTGAAGGGACAGGTACCTACGAGCAGTACTTC. It translates to CASSEGTGTYEQYF.

This clone was found a few times. The genes are TRBV7-9 and TRBJ1-2, with a weak D call TRBD1 (6 bases). The length of the CDR3 is 14 residues. From germline, CDR1 is SEHNR and CDR2 FQNEAQ (reference sequence). Trimming took 6 bases from V and 0 from J, leaving 11 bases between them. The CDR3 nucleotides read TGTGCCAGCAGAGGGGCAGGGGCTAACTATGGCTACACCTTC. Translation gives CASRGAGANYGYTF.

The chain couples TRBV7-6 to TRBJ1-1; 7 bases match TRBD1. This CDR3 spans 15 amino acids. J lost 5 bases, V lost 2 bases, and 8 bases had no gene match. Germline loops: CDR1 SGHVS, CDR2 FNYEAQ. This chain's CDR3 is CASSLLQTGQTEAFF. Here the CDR3 DNA reads TGTGCCAGCAGCTTACTCCAGACAGGGCAGACTGAAGCTTTCTTT.